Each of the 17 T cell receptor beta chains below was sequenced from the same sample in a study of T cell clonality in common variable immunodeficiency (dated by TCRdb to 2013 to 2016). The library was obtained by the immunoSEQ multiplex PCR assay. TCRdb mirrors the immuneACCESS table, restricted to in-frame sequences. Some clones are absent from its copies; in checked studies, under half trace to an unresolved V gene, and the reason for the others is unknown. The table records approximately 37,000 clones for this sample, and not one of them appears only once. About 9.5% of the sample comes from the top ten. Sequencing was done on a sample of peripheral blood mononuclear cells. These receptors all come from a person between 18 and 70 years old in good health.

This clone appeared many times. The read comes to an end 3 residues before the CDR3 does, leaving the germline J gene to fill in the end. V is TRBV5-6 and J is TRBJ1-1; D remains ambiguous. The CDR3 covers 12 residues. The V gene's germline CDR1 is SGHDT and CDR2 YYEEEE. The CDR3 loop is CASSLGYRGAFF. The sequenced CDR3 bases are TGTGCCAGCAGCTTGGGATACCGCGGC.

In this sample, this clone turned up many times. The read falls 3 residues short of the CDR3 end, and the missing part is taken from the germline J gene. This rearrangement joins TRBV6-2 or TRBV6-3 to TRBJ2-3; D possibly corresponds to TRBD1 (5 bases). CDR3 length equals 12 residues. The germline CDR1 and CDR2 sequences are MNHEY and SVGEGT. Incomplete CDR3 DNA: TGTGCCAGCAAAAAGGGGTCTCAGCCG. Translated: CASKKGSQP. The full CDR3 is CASKKGSQPQYF.

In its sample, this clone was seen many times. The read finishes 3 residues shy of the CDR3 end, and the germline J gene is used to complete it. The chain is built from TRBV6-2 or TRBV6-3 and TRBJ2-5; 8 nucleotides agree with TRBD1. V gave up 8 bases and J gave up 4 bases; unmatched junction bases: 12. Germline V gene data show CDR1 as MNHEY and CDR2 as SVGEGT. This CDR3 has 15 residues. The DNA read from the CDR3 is TGTGCCAGCGGACAGGGTTTGGGTATAGGAGAGACC. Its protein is CASGQGLGIGET. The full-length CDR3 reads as CASGQGLGIGETQYF.

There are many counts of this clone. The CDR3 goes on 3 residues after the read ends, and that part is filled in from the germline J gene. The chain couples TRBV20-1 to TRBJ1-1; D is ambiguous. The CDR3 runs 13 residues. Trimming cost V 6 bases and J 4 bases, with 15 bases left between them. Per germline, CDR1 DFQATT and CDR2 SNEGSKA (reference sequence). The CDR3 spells CSASFPGGTEAFF. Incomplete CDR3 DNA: TGCAGTGCCTCATTTCCAGGAGGCACTGAA.

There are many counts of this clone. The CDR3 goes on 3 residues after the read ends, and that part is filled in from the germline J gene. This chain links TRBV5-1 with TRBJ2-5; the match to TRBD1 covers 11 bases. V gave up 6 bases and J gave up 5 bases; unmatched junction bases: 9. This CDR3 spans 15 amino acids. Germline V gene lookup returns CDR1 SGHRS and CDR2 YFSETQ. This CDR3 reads CASTRGQGARETQYF. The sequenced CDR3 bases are TGCGCCAGCACCCGAGGACAGGGGGCGCGGGAGACC.

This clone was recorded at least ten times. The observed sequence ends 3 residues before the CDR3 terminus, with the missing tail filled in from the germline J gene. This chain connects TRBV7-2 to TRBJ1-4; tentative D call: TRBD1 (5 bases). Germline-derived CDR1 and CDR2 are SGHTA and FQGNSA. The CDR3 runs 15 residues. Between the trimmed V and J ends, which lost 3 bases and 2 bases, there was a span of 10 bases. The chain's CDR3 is CASSFQGATNEKLFF. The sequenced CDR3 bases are TGTGCCAGCAGCTTTCAGGGCGCGACTAATGAAAAA.

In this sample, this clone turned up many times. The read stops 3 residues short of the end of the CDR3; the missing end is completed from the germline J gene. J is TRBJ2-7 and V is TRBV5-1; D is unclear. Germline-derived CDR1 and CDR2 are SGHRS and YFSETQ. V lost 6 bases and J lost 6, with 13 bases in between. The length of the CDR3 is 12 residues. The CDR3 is CASTNERAEQYF. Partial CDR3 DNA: TGCGCCAGCACCAACGAAAGGGCCGAG. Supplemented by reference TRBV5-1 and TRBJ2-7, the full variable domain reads KAGVTQTPRYLIKTRGQQVTLSCSPISGHRSVSWYQQTPGQGLQFLFEYFSETQRNKGNFPGRFSGRQFSNSRSEMNVSTLELGDSALYLCASTNERAEQYFGPGTRLTVT.

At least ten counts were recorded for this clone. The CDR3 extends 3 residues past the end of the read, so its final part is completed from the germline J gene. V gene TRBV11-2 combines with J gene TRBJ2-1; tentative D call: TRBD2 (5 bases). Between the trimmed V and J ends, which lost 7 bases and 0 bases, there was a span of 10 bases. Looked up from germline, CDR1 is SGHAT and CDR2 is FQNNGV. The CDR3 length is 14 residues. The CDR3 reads CASKGGPSYNEQFF. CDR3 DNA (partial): TGTGCCAGCAAGGGCGGGCCCTCCTACAATGAG. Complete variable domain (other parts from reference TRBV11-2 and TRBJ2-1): EAGVAQSPRYKIIEKRQSVAFWCNPISGHATLYWYQQILGQGPKLLIQFQNNGVVDDSQLPKDRFSAERLKGVDSTLKIQPAKLEDSAVYLCASKGGPSYNEQFFGPGTRLTVL.

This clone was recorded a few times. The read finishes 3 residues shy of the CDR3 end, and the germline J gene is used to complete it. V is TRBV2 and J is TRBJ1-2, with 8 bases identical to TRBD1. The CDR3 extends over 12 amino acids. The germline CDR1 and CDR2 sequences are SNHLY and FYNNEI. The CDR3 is CASNGDRTRYTF. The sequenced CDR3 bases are TGTGCCAGCAATGGGGACAGGACGCGC.

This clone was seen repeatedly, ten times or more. Here the CDR3 reads CASSQGGAYNEQFF. The CDR3 bases that were read are TGTGCCAGCTCCCAGGGCGGGGCCTACAATGAG. This sequence joins TRBV18 and TRBJ2-1, with a tentative D call TRBD2 (6 bases). Read coverage stops 3 residues before the CDR3 terminus; the germline J gene supplies the remainder. Germline CDR1 KGHSH, CDR2 LQKENI. The CDR3 is made up of 14 amino acids. The V end lost 6 bases, the J end lost 2 bases, and 11 bases lay between the germline ends.

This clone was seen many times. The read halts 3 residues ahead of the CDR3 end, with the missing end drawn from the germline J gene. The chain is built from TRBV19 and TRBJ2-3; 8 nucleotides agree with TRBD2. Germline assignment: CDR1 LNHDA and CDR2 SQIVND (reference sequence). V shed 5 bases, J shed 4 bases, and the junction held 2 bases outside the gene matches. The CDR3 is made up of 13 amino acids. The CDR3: CASSPGLADTQYF. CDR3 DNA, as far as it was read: TGTGCCAGTAGTCCGGGACTAGCAGATACG.

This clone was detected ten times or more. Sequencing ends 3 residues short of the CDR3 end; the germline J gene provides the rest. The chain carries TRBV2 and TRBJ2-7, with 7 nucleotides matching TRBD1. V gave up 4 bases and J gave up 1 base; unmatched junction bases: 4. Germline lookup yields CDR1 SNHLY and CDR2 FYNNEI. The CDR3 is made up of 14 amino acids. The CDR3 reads CASSVRGQSYEQYF. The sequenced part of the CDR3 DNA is TGTGCCAGCAGTGTCAGGGGACAGTCCTACGAG.

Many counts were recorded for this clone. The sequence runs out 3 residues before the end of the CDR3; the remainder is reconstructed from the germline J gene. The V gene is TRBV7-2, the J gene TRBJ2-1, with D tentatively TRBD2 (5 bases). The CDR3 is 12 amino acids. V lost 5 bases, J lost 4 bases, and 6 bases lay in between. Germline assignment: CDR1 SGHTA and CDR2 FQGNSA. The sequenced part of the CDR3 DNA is TGTGCCAGCAGCGCGGGTTACAATGAG. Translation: CASSAGYNE. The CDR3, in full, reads CASSAGYNEQFF.

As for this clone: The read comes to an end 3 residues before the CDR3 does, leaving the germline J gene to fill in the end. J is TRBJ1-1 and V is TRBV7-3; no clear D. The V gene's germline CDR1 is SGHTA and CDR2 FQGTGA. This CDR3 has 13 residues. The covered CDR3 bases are TGTGCCAGCAGCCCTCAAGCGGGGTCCGGA. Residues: CASSPQAGSG. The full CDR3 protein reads CASSPQAGSGAFF.

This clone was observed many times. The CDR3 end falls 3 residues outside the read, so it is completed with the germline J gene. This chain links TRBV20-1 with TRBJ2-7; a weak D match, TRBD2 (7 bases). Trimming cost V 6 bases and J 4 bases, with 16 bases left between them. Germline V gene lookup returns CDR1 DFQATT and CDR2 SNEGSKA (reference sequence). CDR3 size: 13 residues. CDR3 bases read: TGCAGTGCCGAAGGGGGGGATGGGTACGAG. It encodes CSAEGGDGYE. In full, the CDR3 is CSAEGGDGYEQYF.

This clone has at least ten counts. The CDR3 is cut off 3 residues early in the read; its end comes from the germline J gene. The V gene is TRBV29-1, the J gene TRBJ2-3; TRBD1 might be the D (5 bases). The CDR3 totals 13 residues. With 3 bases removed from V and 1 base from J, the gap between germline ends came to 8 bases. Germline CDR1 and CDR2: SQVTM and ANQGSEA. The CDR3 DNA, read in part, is TGCAGCGTTGACGCGACAGGCACAGATACG. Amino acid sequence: CSVDATGTDT. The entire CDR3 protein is CSVDATGTDTQYF.

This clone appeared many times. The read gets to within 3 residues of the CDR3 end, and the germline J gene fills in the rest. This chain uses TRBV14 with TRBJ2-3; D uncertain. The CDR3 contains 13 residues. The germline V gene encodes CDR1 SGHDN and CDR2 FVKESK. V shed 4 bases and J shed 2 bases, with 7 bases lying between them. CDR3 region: CASSPTTTDTQYF. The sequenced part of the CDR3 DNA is TGTGCCAGCAGCCCCACTACCACAGATACG.